This T cell receptor beta chain comes out of a study of shared clonotypes between healthy human individuals. Study summary: CD4 naive and memory got three plates each, CD8 naive two, CD8 memory one. General study results and limits: Generally, estimated richness proved larger in naive subsets than it did in memory subsets. A few donors had roughly 5% of their naive CD4 clonotypes in common.

Of note for this clone: Its antigen is currently unknown.

In germline, CDR1 is SGHRS, CDR2 YFSETQ. CDR3 length: 16 amino acids. V lost 0 bases and J lost 2, with 15 bases in between. Repertoires were generated with immunoSEQ multiplex PCR, while TCRdb's copy carries only in-frame clones and drops some. The repertoire holds over a million clones, with approximately 98.5% as singletons. The source is a man aged 25-45 years in good health. This chain links TRBV5-1 with TRBJ2-7, with D maybe TRBD1 (5 bases). Source material: naive CD4+ T cells sorted from blood. The subset is: CD45RA+ positively selected. CDR3 residues: CASSLGGHSPAYEQYF. Here the CDR3 DNA reads TGCGCCAGCAGCTTGGGGGGCCATTCGCCGGCCTACGAGCAGTACTTC.